Listed here are 15 T cell receptor beta chains from one sample, sequenced in a study of cytomegalovirus exposure and HLA in healthy donors. Amplification used 60 Vbeta primers and 13 Jbeta primers. Assay used: immunoSEQ multiplex PCR; TCRdb lists only in-frame clones, some missing. Among approximately 120,000 clones listed, approximately 73% were seen once. The specimen sequenced was PBMCs. Receptors originate from a man aged 60 to 69 in good health and CMV-seropositive.

The CDR3 protein is CASSVGGFTNEKLFF. DNA for the CDR3: TGTGCCAGCAGCGTAGGAGGGTTCACTAATGAAAAACTGTTTTTT. This chain links TRBV9 with TRBJ1-4; D gene unclear. V gave up 0 bases and J gave up 2 bases, with 8 bases separating them. The germline V gene has CDR1 SGDLS and CDR2 YYNGEE. The CDR3 totals 15 residues.

This clone came up a few times. The genes are TRBV30 and TRBJ1-5, with D hard to call. This CDR3 comprises 11 residues. From germline, CDR1 is GTSNPN and CDR2 SVGIG (reference sequence). Trimming cost V 5 bases and J 2 bases, with 4 bases left between them. This CDR3 is CAWGRNQPQHF. The CDR3 DNA reads TGTGCCTGGGGGCGCAATCAGCCCCAGCATTTT.

The rearrangement uses TRBV29-1 and TRBJ1-1; D possibly corresponds to TRBD1 (5 bases). The CDR3 is 12 residues long. V was cut by 4 bases and J by 11 bases, with 17 bases left in between. The germline V gene has CDR1 SQVTM and CDR2 ANQGSEA. CDR3 protein: CSVARSAKGAFF. The CDR3 DNA is TGCAGCGTTGCCAGGTCTGCGAAGGGGGCTTTCTTT.

In regard to this clone: The germline gene is not matched at one end of the junction; a read error may be the cause. The chain uses TRBV7-7 and TRBJ1-2, with D maybe TRBD1 (5 bases). The CDR3 has 15 residues. Germline loops: CDR1 SSHAT, CDR2 FNYEAQ (reference sequence). The CDR3 sequence is CASSSVARDLYGYTF. The CDR3 DNA sequence: TGTGCTAGCAGCTCGGTTGCGCGGGACCTCTATGGCTACACCTTC.

V gene TRBV19 combines with J gene TRBJ2-6, with D possibly TRBD2 on 7 matching bases. Germline V gives CDR1 LNHDA, CDR2 SQIVND (reference sequence). The germline V and J ends were trimmed by 7 bases and 0 bases, with 16 bases remaining between them. There are 17 residues in the CDR3. CDR3 sequence reads: CASTPGGGHSGANVLTF. DNA of the CDR3: TGTGCCAGTACCCCTGGGGGGGGACACTCTGGGGCCAACGTCCTGACTTTC.

The chain joins TRBV29-1 to TRBJ2-1; D might be TRBD2 (6 bases). The CDR3 consists of 16 residues. With 4 bases removed from V and 4 bases from J, the gap between germline ends came to 20 bases. The V gene's germline CDR1 is SQVTM and CDR2 ANQGSEA. The CDR3 DNA reads as TGCAGCGTTGCACCTCGCGGGGACTCCTTATACAATGAGCAGTTCTTC. Residues: CSVAPRGDSLYNEQFF.

The chain carries TRBV28 and TRBJ1-1; D is uncertain. The CDR3 extends over 17 amino acids. V was pared by 7 bases and J by 0 bases, with 21 bases between. Germline-derived CDR1 and CDR2 are MDHEN and SYDVKM. The CDR3 sequence is CASTPFTGRGMNTEAFF. The DNA for the CDR3 is TGTGCCAGCACTCCCTTTACTGGACGGGGAATGAACACTGAAGCTTTCTTT.

This chain uses TRBV5-1 with TRBJ1-1, with D possibly TRBD1 on 5 matching bases. V dropped 5 bases and J dropped 4 bases, with 18 bases sitting between them. This CDR3 is built from 15 residues. The germline V gene encodes CDR1 SGHRS and CDR2 YFSETQ. The CDR3 here is CASSLLQGTSTEAFF. CDR3 DNA sequence: TGCGCCAGCAGTTTGCTGCAGGGTACCAGCACTGAAGCTTTCTTT.

The chain couples TRBV23-1 to TRBJ2-2; TRBD1 matches 7 bases. TRBV23-1 is an ORF for which the function is uncertain. The CDR3 has 15 residues. V shed 6 bases, J shed 4 bases, and the junction held 8 bases outside the gene matches. The CDR3 sequence: CASRDDRAGTGELFF. The CDR3 region has the DNA TGCGCCAGCAGGGATGACAGGGCGGGCACCGGGGAGCTGTTTTTT.

V gene TRBV5-1 combines with J gene TRBJ1-1; the D gene is possibly TRBD1 (6 bases). This CDR3 comprises 16 residues. Trimming left V 3 bases short and J 1 base short, with 16 bases between. Per the germline V gene, CDR1 is SGHRS and CDR2 is YFSETQ. CDR3 amino acids: CASSSQYRVKNTEAFF. In nucleotides, the CDR3 is TGCGCCAGCAGCTCCCAATACAGGGTAAAGAACACTGAAGCTTTCTTT.

V usage is TRBV5-1 and J usage is TRBJ2-1, with 9 bases fitting TRBD2. CDR1 and CDR2 (germline): SGHRS, YFSETQ. The CDR3 has 15 amino acids. With 1 base clipped from V and 5 bases from J, the junction kept 4 bases outside the gene matches. The CDR3 sequence is CASSLRASGDNEQFF. CDR3 DNA: TGCGCCAGCAGCTTGAGGGCTAGCGGGGACAATGAGCAGTTCTTC.

The chain carries TRBV18 and TRBJ2-7, with TRBD1 matching over 7 bases. J gave up 4 bases and V 2 bases, and 8 bases lay outside the gene matches. This CDR3 region has 15 residues. CDR1 KGHSH and CDR2 LQKENI come from the germline V gene. The CDR3 DNA is TGTGCCAGCTCACCAACGACAGGGACCACTTACGAGCAGTACTTC. Translating it yields CASSPTTGTTYEQYF.

This clone was recorded once. The J gene is TRBJ1-1, the V gene TRBV28; D uncertain. The length of the CDR3 is 12 residues. The germline V gene encodes CDR1 MDHEN and CDR2 SYDVKM. Trimming left V 6 bases short and J 11 bases short, with 16 bases between. The CDR3 DNA reads as TGTGCCAGCAGCCCCGACGGATGGGCGGCTTTCTTT. It specifies CASSPDGWAAFF. Full variable domain (outside the CDR3, taken from reference TRBV28 and TRBJ1-1): DVKVTQSSRYLVKRTGEKVFLECVQDMDHENMFWYRQDPGLGLRLIYFSYDVKMKEKGDIPEGYSVSREKKERFSLILESASTNQTSMYLCASSPDGWAAFFGQGTRLTVV.

CDR3 in amino acids: CASSQERNRAVGYTF. CDR3 nucleotide sequence: TGCGCCAGCAGCCAAGAGAGGAACAGGGCAGTAGGCTACACCTTC. This rearrangement joins TRBV4-1 to TRBJ1-2, with D perhaps TRBD1 (6 bases). Trimming took 0 bases from V and 8 from J, leaving 16 bases between them. The V gene's germline CDR1 is MGHRA and CDR2 YSYEKL. The CDR3 is made up of 15 amino acids.

This clone was recorded only once. The rearrangement joins TRBV20-1 to TRBJ2-7; D ambiguous. The CDR3 is 11 residues long. The V gene's germline CDR1 is DFQATT and CDR2 SNEGSKA (reference sequence). V was pared by 4 bases and J by 2 bases, with 6 bases between. The CDR3 loop is CSAKSTYEQYF. CDR3 coding DNA: TGCAGTGCTAAATCAACCTACGAGCAGTACTTC.